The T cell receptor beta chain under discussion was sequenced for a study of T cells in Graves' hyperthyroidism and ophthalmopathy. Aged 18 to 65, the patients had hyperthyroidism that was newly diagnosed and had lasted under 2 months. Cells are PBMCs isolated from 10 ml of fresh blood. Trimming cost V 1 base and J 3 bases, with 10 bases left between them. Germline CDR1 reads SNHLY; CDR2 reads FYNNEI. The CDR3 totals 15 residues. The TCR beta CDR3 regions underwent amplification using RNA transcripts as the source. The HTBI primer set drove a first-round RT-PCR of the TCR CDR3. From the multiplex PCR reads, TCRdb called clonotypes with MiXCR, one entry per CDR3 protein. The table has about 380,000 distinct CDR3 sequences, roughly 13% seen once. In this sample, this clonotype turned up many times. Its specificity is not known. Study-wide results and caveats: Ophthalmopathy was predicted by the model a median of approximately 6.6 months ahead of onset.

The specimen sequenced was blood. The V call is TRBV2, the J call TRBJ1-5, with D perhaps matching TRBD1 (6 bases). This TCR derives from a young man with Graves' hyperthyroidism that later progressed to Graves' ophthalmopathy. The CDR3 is CASSEGRGINQPQHF. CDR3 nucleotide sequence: TGTGCCAGCAGTGAAGGCAGGGGAATCAATCAGCCCCAGCATTTT.